These T cell receptor beta chains were read from a single sample in a study of graft-versus-host responses after intestinal transplantation. Libraries were prepared by immunoSEQ multiplex PCR; TCRdb keeps only in-frame clonotypes and omits some of them. The sample holds around 130,000 clones, more than 90% seen once. No antigen has been assigned to these receptors. The sequences come from unstimulated CD4+ T cells sorted from spleen or lymph node cells, collected before intestinal transplant. The receptors derive from a human donor who received an intestinal transplant. CDR3s include the opening cysteine and the closing phenylalanine or tryptophan. The order of the fields is D gene, V gene, clone size, J gene, CDR3 protein, CDR3 DNA. A D gene is named only where the DNA matches it firmly. Some rows mark clone size as missing; the rest say once, few, many or name a class of expanded clone.

NA	TRBV27	NA	TRBJ2-7	CASNSLGRIYEQYF	TGTGCCAGCAATTCCCTAGGCAGAATATACGAGCAGTACTTC
TRBD1	TRBV6-6	NA	TRBJ2-7	CASSYHRGNYEQYF	TGTGCCAGCAGTTATCACAGGGGGAACTACGAGCAGTACTTC
TRBD2	TRBV10-3	NA	TRBJ2-7	CATSWGGYEQYF	TGTGCCACCAGCTGGGGGGGGTACGAGCAGTACTTC
TRBD1	TRBV10-3	once	TRBJ1-2	CAISEGGDRGYGYTF	TGTGCCATCAGTGAGGGGGGGGACAGGGGATATGGCTACACCTTC
TRBD2	TRBV5-1	once	TRBJ2-5	CASSLDTASGAETQYF	TGCGCCAGCAGCTTGGACACGGCTAGCGGGGCCGAGACCCAGTACTTC
NA	TRBV7-2	NA	TRBJ1-2	CASSLGWASDGYTF	TGTGCCAGCAGCTTAGGGTGGGCTTCCGATGGCTACACCTTC
NA	TRBV6-1	NA	TRBJ1-1	CASSEVGGLAFF	TGTGCCAGCAGTGAAGTTGGGGGGCTGGCTTTCTTT
NA	TRBV5-1	NA	TRBJ2-7	CASSLAGPSYEQYF	TGCGCCAGCAGCTTGGCCGGGCCGTCCTACGAGCAGTACTTC
NA	TRBV5-1	NA	TRBJ2-2	CASSFLSPGSTGELFF	TGCGCCAGCAGCTTTCTGTCCCCCGGGAGCACCGGGGAGCTGTTTTTT
NA	TRBV10-3	NA	TRBJ2-1	CAISESSHLGLSHEQFF	TGTGCCATCAGTGAGTCATCCCACCTTGGACTATCCCATGAGCAGTTCTTC
TRBD2	TRBV14	NA	TRBJ2-7	CASSHPRGGAGSYEQYF	TGTGCCAGCAGCCACCCCCGGGGGGGGGCGGGCTCCTACGAGCAGTACTTC
TRBD1	TRBV4-1	NA	TRBJ1-1	CASSQGQGWDTEAFF	TGCGCCAGCAGCCAAGGACAGGGGTGGGACACTGAAGCTTTCTTT
TRBD1	TRBV15	NA	TRBJ1-5	CATSRDGQGSQPQHF	TGTGCCACCAGCAGAGACGGACAGGGGAGTCAGCCCCAGCATTTT
NA	TRBV4-1	NA	TRBJ1-2	CASSQEGALGYTF	TGCGCCAGCAGCCAAGAGGGGGCGCTTGGCTACACCTTC
NA	TRBV5-4	few	TRBJ2-2	CASSLPGYTGELFF	TGTGCCAGCAGCCTCCCAGGGTACACCGGGGAGCTGTTTTTT
TRBD2	TRBV6-1	NA	TRBJ2-2	CASSGLAGGPGELFF	TGTGCCAGCAGCGGACTAGCGGGGGGGCCCGGGGAGCTGTTTTTT
NA	TRBV5-5	NA	TRBJ1-1	CASSLAGHTEAFF	TGTGCCAGCAGCTTGGCAGGGCACACTGAAGCTTTCTTT
NA	TRBV5-1	NA	TRBJ2-3	CASSGPSTDTQYF	TGCGCCAGCAGCGGGCCTAGCACAGATACGCAGTATTTT
NA	TRBV6-1	NA	TRBJ1-4	CASGKTGPNEKLFF	TGTGCCAGCGGGAAAACGGGACCCAATGAAAAACTGTTTTTT
NA	TRBV29-1	NA	TRBJ2-7	CSVGQAREQYF	TGCAGCGTTGGACAGGCCCGCGAGCAGTACTTC
NA	TRBV5-6	once	TRBJ1-1	CASSPGTGVKGNTEAFF	TGTGCCAGCAGCCCGGGGACTGGGGTTAAGGGTAACACTGAAGCTTTCTTT
TRBD2	TRBV5-1	NA	TRBJ2-5	CASSDEPGLVRETQYF	TGCGCCAGCAGTGATGAACCGGGACTAGTCAGGGAGACCCAGTACTTC
NA	TRBV10-3	NA	TRBJ1-2	CAISELTGRVGNGYTF	TGTGCCATCAGTGAGCTAACAGGGAGGGTCGGGAATGGCTACACCTTC
NA	TRBV30	NA	TRBJ2-3	CAWGRDTVTDTQYF	TGTGCCTGGGGCCGGGACACCGTCACAGATACGCAGTATTTT
NA	TRBV5-1	NA	TRBJ2-1	CASSLGEGGGHEQFF	TGCGCCAGCAGCTTGGGCGAGGGGGGGGGCCATGAGCAGTTCTTC
NA	TRBV4-2	NA	TRBJ2-1	CASSQDQEGGPNEQFF	TGTGCCAGCAGCCAAGATCAGGAGGGGGGGCCCAATGAGCAGTTCTTC
NA	TRBV6-1	NA	TRBJ1-1	CASSDWGTRAFF	TGTGCCAGCAGTGATTGGGGAACGCGGGCTTTCTTT
TRBD1	TRBV10-1	NA	TRBJ2-3	CASRAGTGGTDTQYF	TGCGCCAGCAGAGCCGGGACAGGGGGCACAGATACGCAGTATTTT
NA	TRBV5-6	NA	TRBJ2-5	CASSLQGGGETQYF	TGTGCCAGCAGCTTGCAGGGGGGGGGAGAGACCCAGTACTTC
NA	TRBV7-9	NA	TRBJ1-1	CASSLDALEAFF	TGTGCCAGCAGCTTAGATGCTCTTGAAGCTTTCTTT
NA	TRBV7-2	NA	TRBJ2-3	CASSPSLGGTDTQYF	TGTGCCAGCAGCCCGTCCCTGGGGGGAACAGATACGCAGTATTTT
TRBD1	TRBV11-2	NA	TRBJ2-5	CASSFSPRDRGEQYF	TGTGCCAGCAGCTTTTCCCCCCGGGACAGAGGGGAGCAGTACTTC
NA	TRBV18	NA	TRBJ1-2	CASSPDGEYGYTF	TGTGCCAGCTCACCAGACGGTGAATATGGCTACACCTTC
NA	TRBV21-1	NA	TRBJ1-2	CANPRDSDYGYTF	TGTGCCAACCCCCGGGACAGTGACTATGGCTACACCTTC
NA	TRBV7-9	NA	TRBJ1-6	CASSPLGDSPLHF	TGTGCCAGCAGCCCCTTAGGGGATTCACCCCTCCACTTT
TRBD1	TRBV5-5	NA	TRBJ2-7	CASRHTGVENEQYF	TGTGCCAGCAGGCATACAGGGGTAGAAAACGAGCAGTACTTC
TRBD2	TRBV5-8	NA	TRBJ2-1	CASSLNLAGYHEQFF	TGTGCCAGCAGCTTGAATCTAGCGGGGTACCATGAGCAGTTCTTC
NA	TRBV4-1	NA	TRBJ1-5	CASSRGEGNQPQHF	TGCGCCAGCAGTAGGGGTGAGGGCAATCAGCCCCAGCATTTT
NA	TRBV21-1	NA	TRBJ1-3	CASSKTGDRGSGNTIYF	TGTGCCAGCAGCAAAACGGGGGACAGGGGCTCTGGAAACACCATATATTTT
NA	TRBV6-5	NA	TRBJ2-7	CASSSAGSSYEQYF	TGTGCCAGCAGCTCAGCGGGTAGCTCCTACGAGCAGTACTTC
NA	TRBV19	NA	TRBJ1-2	CASSWVGYDYGYTF	TGTGCCAGTAGTTGGGTCGGGTATGACTATGGCTACACCTTC
TRBD1	TRBV7-2	NA	TRBJ1-3	CASSRGGGGARNTIYF	TGTGCCAGCAGCCGAGGAGGAGGGGGCGCAAGAAACACCATATATTTT
TRBD1	TRBV25-1	NA	TRBJ2-5	CASSPILGTEKETQYF	TGTGCCAGCAGTCCCATTTTAGGGACAGAAAAAGAGACCCAGTACTTC
NA	TRBV27	NA	TRBJ2-1	CASSLEGSSYNEQFF	TGTGCCAGCAGCCTTGAGGGCAGCTCCTACAATGAGCAGTTCTTC
NA	TRBV12-5	NA	TRBJ2-3	CASGLADTQYF	TGTGCTAGTGGTTTGGCAGATACGCAGTATTTT
NA	TRBV15	NA	TRBJ2-1	CATSSTQGRTRFVEQFF	TGTGCCACCAGCAGCACGCAGGGAAGGACTCGATTTGTTGAGCAGTTCTTC